Listed below are T cell receptor beta chains from one sample, sequenced in a study of PD-1 and CTLA-4 blockade in melanoma. Method: immunoSEQ multiplex PCR; TCRdb's copy keeps in-frame clones and lacks some. In the table there are roughly 30,000 clones, 91% of which are singletons. Specimen: CD8+ T cells from peripheral blood, collected from a patient given anti-PD-1 treatment. The receptors were sampled from a human donor with melanoma. Both conserved end residues are part of each CDR3. The D gene is left open where the match is weak. Rows give clone size only sometimes, using once, few, many, or a class for an expanded clone.

d_gene	abundance	v_gene	len	j_gene	CDR3nt	CDR3aa
-	-	TRBV29-1	12	TRBJ1-2	TGCAGCGTTGAAGGGGGGGCGCTTGGCTACACCTTC	CSVEGGALGYTF
-	-	TRBV11-2	15	TRBJ2-2	TGTGCCAGCAGCCTCCCCGTGGCTACCACCGGGGAGCTGTTTTTT	CASSLPVATTGELFF
-	-	TRBV3-1/TRBV3-2	14	TRBJ2-2	TGTGCCAGCAGCAATGACAGGAACACCGGGGAGCTGTTTTTT	CASSNDRNTGELFF
-	-	TRBV30	14	TRBJ1-1	TGTGCCTGGAGTGGAAGTGAGGGGTACACTGAAGCTTTCTTT	CAWSGSEGYTEAFF
-	-	TRBV7-2	11	TRBJ2-5	TGTGCCAGCAGCCCCGGGGAGACCCAGTACTTC	CASSPGETQYF
TRBD1	once	TRBV27	14	TRBJ1-1	TGTGCCAGCAGTCCGGGACAGGCGAACACTGAAGCTTTCTTT	CASSPGQANTEAFF
-	-	TRBV10-1	12	TRBJ1-5	TGCGCCAGCAGTGAGGGGAATCAGCCCCAGCATTTT	CASSEGNQPQHF
-	once	TRBV5-5	13	TRBJ2-7	TGTGCCAGCAGCTTAGACAATTTCTACGAGCAGTACTTC	CASSLDNFYEQYF
-	-	TRBV3-1/TRBV3-2	12	TRBJ2-1	TGTGCCAGCAGCCAAGAAGATGGTGAGCAGTTCTTC	CASSQEDGEQFF
-	-	TRBV11-2	15	TRBJ1-2	TGTGCCAGCAGCTTCTGGACAGACCCTAACTATGGCTACACCTTC	CASSFWTDPNYGYTF
TRBD2	-	TRBV28	17	TRBJ2-2	TGTGCCAGCAGGGCTAGCGGGAGGGCGACGAACACCGGGGAGCTGTTTTTT	CASRASGRATNTGELFF
-	-	TRBV19	13	TRBJ1-2	TGTGCCAGTAGTATAGCATTCTCCGATGGCTACACCTTC	CASSIAFSDGYTF
-	-	TRBV28	14	TRBJ1-2	TGTGCCAGCAGACCCCTTGACAGCTACTATGGCTACACCTTC	CASRPLDSYYGYTF
TRBD1	-	TRBV27	13	TRBJ2-3	TGTGCCAGCTCCGACAGGGTCACAGATACGCAGTATTTT	CASSDRVTDTQYF
TRBD2	-	TRBV3-1/TRBV3-2	17	TRBJ2-7	TGTGCCAGCAGCCAAGAACTAGCGTACCAATATCACTACGAGCAGTACTTC	CASSQELAYQYHYEQYF
TRBD1	-	TRBV10-3	14	TRBJ1-1	TGTGCCATCACCGGACAGGGAATGAACACTGAAGCTTTCTTT	CAITGQGMNTEAFF
TRBD1	-	TRBV19	14	TRBJ1-4	TGTGCCAGTAGTCCGAAGGGGGCCCATGAAAAACTGTTTTTT	CASSPKGAHEKLFF
-	-	TRBV13	17	TRBJ2-3	TGTGCCAGCAGCTTAGGGCCGAGGTCGTCTAGCACAGATACGCAGTATTTT	CASSLGPRSSSTDTQYF
-	-	TRBV28	15	TRBJ2-3	TGTGCCAGCAGTCCCCGACTAGGCGGCACAGATACGCAGTATTTT	CASSPRLGGTDTQYF
TRBD1	-	TRBV6-6	14	TRBJ1-2	TGTGCCAGCAGTTACACCTTACAGGGGTATGGCTACACCTTC	CASSYTLQGYGYTF
-	-	TRBV25-1	11	TRBJ1-3	TGTGCCAGCAGTGTTCCGGGTCTTATATATTTT	CASSVPGLIYF
-	-	TRBV29-1	12	TRBJ1-1	TGCAGCGCGACGGGACAGAACACTGAAGCTTTCTTT	CSATGQNTEAFF
TRBD1	-	TRBV15	15	TRBJ1-5	TGTGCCACCAGTTCGACAGCAGGGGGCAGCCAGCCCCAGCATTTT	CATSSTAGGSQPQHF
TRBD1	-	TRBV6-5	15	TRBJ2-2	TGTGCCAGCAGTTCCCGGGACAGTTCGGCCGGGGAGCTGTTTTTT	CASSSRDSSAGELFF
-	-	TRBV7-9	14	TRBJ2-1	TGTGCCAGCCTCTGGACGACAGGAGACAATGAGCAGTTCTTC	CASLWTTGDNEQFF
-	-	TRBV6-5	15	TRBJ2-3	TGTGCCAGCAGTTACGGGGCAGCGAGCACAGATACGCAGTATTTT	CASSYGAASTDTQYF
-	-	TRBV29-1	14	TRBJ1-1	TGCAGCGTTGTTGGCCGGGGGGGGAACACTGAAGCTTTCTTT	CSVVGRGGNTEAFF
TRBD2	-	TRBV19	15	TRBJ2-1	TGTGCCAGCAAGCGGGGGACTAGCGGGACTCATGAGCAGTTCTTC	CASKRGTSGTHEQFF
-	-	TRBV28	13	TRBJ1-5	TGTGCCAGCAGAGGAGGGAACAAACAGCCCCAGCATTTT	CASRGGNKQPQHF
-	-	TRBV7-9	12	TRBJ2-3	TGTGCCAGCAGCTTAAGCACAGATACGCAGTATTTT	CASSLSTDTQYF
-	once	TRBV7-9	12	TRBJ2-1	TGTGCCAGCAGCTTAGGGACCCAAAAGCAGTTCTTC	CASSLGTQKQFF
-	-	TRBV19	15	TRBJ2-1	TGTGCCAGTAGTATTCACCCGCAGGGGGGCAATGAGCAGTTCTTC	CASSIHPQGGNEQFF
TRBD1	-	TRBV10-3	15	TRBJ1-2	TGTGCCATCAGTGAGTCAGGACAGGGGGCCTATGGCTACACCTTC	CAISESGQGAYGYTF
-	-	TRBV27	12	TRBJ1-6	TGTGCCAGTTGGGACCTGAATTCACCCCTCCACTTT	CASWDLNSPLHF
-	-	TRBV13	14	TRBJ1-1	TGTGCCAGCAGCCTTGGACCGGGAGGGACTGAAGCTTTCTTT	CASSLGPGGTEAFF
TRBD2	once	TRBV4-2	19	TRBJ2-5	TGTGCCAGCAGCCAGTGGGGGGCGACTAGCGGGAGGTTCCAAGAGACCCAGTACTTC	CASSQWGATSGRFQETQYF
-	-	TRBV6-5	15	TRBJ2-1	TGTGCCAGCAGGTCTCCGACGGAGTCCTACAATGAGCAGTTCTTC	CASRSPTESYNEQFF
-	-	TRBV19	15	TRBJ2-7	TGTGCCAGTAGTATAGGAACGGGGAGCTCCTACGAGCAGTACTTC	CASSIGTGSSYEQYF
-	-	TRBV7-8	16	TRBJ1-2	TGTGCCAGCAGCTCGACCCAGACCGGGGCTAACTATGGCTACACCTTC	CASSSTQTGANYGYTF
-	-	TRBV21-1	14	TRBJ1-1	TGTGCCAGCAGCTTCCACACCTCGGGAACTGAAGCTTTCTTT	CASSFHTSGTEAFF
TRBD1	few	TRBV2	14	TRBJ1-6	TGTGCCAGCAGACGGGGACAGGGGAATTCACCCCTCCACTTT	CASRRGQGNSPLHF
TRBD1	-	TRBV7-9	13	TRBJ1-5	TGTGCCAGCGGACAGGGGGCCGATCAGCCCCAGCATTTT	CASGQGADQPQHF
-	once	TRBV19	15	TRBJ1-1	TGTGCCAGTAGTGACACCATAGAGGGATACACTGAAGCTTTCTTT	CASSDTIEGYTEAFF
-	once	TRBV7-9	14	TRBJ2-1	TGTGCCAGCACGACCGGGGCCGACTACAATGAGCAGTTCTTC	CASTTGADYNEQFF
TRBD2	-	TRBV7-2	15	TRBJ2-7	TGTGCCAGCAGCTCCCCGGATCTGCCGGGAGGCGAGCAGTACTTC	CASSSPDLPGGEQYF
-	-	TRBV5-1	8	TRBJ2-7	TGCGCCAGAGACGAGCAGTACTTC	CARDEQYF
-	-	TRBV7-9	13	TRBJ2-2	TGTGCCAGCAACTCTATCACGACCGGGGAGCTGTTTTTT	CASNSITTGELFF
-	-	TRBV19	17	TRBJ2-2	TGTGCCAGTAGTATAGATCCAGTCCCTGGGGGCACCGGGGAGCTGTTTTTT	CASSIDPVPGGTGELFF
-	-	TRBV12-3/TRBV12-4	11	TRBJ1-2	TGTGCCAGCAGCGTGGAGGGGCACCCTACCTTC	CASSVEGHPTF
-	-	TRBV6-5	14	TRBJ1-1	TGTGCCAGCACCCAAGCCGGGGGGCAGTCTGAAGCTTTCTTT	CASTQAGGQSEAFF
TRBD2	few	TRBV9	16	TRBJ2-1	TGTGCCAGCAGCGGAAGCGGGACGGCTACCTACAATGAGCAGTTCTTC	CASSGSGTATYNEQFF
-	-	TRBV14	14	TRBJ2-5	TGTGCCAGCAGCCAAGGGGATTATGTGGAGACCCAGTACTTC	CASSQGDYVETQYF
-	-	TRBV25-1	17	TRBJ1-2	TGTGCCAGCAGCGAATCCGACAGTGACAGCGGGATCTATGGCTACACCTTC	CASSESDSDSGIYGYTF
TRBD1	-	TRBV5-1	15	TRBJ1-4	TGCGCCAGCAGCTTAACAGGGGTGGAGAATGAAAAACTGTTTTTT	CASSLTGVENEKLFF
TRBD1	-	TRBV30	14	TRBJ2-1	TGTGCCTGGAGCCCGGGACAGGGGACAAATGAGCAGTTCTTC	CAWSPGQGTNEQFF
-	-	TRBV19	14	TRBJ2-1	TGTGCCAGTAGTCTCCCGGGACTCCTCAATGAGCAGTTCTTC	CASSLPGLLNEQFF